The subject of this entry is one T cell receptor beta chain. This sample is part of a study of T cell changes during pregnancy in multiple sclerosis. Repertoires were generated with immunoSEQ multiplex PCR, while TCRdb's copy carries only in-frame clones and drops some. The sample consists of more than 60,000 clones, roughly nine tenths of them appearing once. The clonotype originates from a female donor with multiple sclerosis, enrolled in a pregnancy study. The sample was peripheral blood, taken before pregnancy.

CDR3 loop: CASGDHSSPLHF. The CDR3 nucleotides read TGTGCCAGCGGCGATCACAGTTCACCCCTCCACTTT. The chain uses TRBV6-5 and TRBJ1-6; no clear D gene. The V end was cut by 8 bases, the J end by 9 bases, with 11 bases between. The CDR3 has 12 amino acids. Germline assignment: CDR1 MNHEY and CDR2 SVGAGI.